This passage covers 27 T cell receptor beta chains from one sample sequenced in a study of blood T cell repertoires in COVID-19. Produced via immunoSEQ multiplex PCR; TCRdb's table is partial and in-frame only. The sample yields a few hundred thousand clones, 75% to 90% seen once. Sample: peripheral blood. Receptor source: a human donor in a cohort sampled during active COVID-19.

This chain's CDR3 is CASRVAVNQPQHF. The DNA for the CDR3 is TGCGCCAGCAGGGTAGCCGTGAATCAGCCCCAGCATTTT. The genes are TRBV5-1 and TRBJ1-5; D not certain. CDR3 length: 13 residues. CDR1 and CDR2 from the germline V gene are SGHRS and YFSETQ. Trimming took 5 bases from V and 4 from J, leaving 10 bases between them.

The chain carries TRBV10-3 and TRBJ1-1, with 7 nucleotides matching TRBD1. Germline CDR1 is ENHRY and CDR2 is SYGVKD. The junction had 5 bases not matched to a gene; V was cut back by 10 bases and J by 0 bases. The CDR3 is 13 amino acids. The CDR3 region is CATVGQMNTEAFF. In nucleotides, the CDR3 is TGTGCCACCGTGGGACAGATGAACACTGAAGCTTTCTTT.

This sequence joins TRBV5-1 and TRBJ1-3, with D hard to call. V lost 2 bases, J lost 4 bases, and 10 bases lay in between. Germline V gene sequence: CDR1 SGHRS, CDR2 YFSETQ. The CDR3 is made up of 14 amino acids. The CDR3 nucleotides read TGCGCCAGCAGCTTAGACGTACAGGGAAACACCATATATTTT. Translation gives CASSLDVQGNTIYF.

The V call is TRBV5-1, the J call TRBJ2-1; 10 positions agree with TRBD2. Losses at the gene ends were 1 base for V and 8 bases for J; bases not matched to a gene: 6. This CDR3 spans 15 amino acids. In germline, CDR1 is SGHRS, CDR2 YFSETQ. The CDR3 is CASSLRVAGGDEQFF. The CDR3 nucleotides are TGCGCCAGCAGCTTGAGGGTAGCGGGAGGAGATGAGCAGTTCTTC.

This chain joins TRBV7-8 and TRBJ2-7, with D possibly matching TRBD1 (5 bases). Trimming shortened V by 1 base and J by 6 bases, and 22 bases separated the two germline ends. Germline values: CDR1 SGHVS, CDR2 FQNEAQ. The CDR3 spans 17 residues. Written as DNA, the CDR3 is TGTGCCAGCAGCTTAGTTGGGGCCTCCGGACAACACGGCGAGCAGTACTTC. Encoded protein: CASSLVGASGQHGEQYF.

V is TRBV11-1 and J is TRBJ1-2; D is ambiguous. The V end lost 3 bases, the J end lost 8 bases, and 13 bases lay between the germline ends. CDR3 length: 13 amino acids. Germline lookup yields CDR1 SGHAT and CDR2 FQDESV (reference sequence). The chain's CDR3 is CASSFDGRGGYTF. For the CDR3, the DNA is TGTGCCAGCAGCTTCGACGGGAGAGGCGGCTACACCTTC.

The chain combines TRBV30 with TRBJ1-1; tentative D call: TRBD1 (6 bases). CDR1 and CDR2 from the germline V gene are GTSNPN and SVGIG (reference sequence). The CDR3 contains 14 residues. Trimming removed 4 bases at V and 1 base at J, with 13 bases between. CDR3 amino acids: CAWTGGRGNTEAFF. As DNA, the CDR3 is TGTGCCTGGACGGGGGGGCGAGGGAACACTGAAGCTTTCTTT.

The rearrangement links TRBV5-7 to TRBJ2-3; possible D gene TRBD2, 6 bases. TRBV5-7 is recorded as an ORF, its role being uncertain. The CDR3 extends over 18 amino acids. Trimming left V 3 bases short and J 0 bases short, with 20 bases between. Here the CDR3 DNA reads TGTGCCAGCAGCTCCTTCCAGGACTATTTTGGTAGCACAGATACGCAGTATTTT. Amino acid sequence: CASSSFQDYFGSTDTQYF.

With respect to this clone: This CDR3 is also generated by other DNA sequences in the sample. The CDR3 nucleotides read TGTGCCAGCCTGGGGCAGCCGAATTCACCCCTCCACTTT. Its translation: CASLGQPNSPLHF. This chain links TRBV28 with TRBJ1-6; a possible D gene is TRBD1 (5 bases). The length of the CDR3 is 13 residues. In germline, CDR1 is MDHEN, CDR2 SYDVKM. V dropped 8 bases and J dropped 7 bases, with 12 bases sitting between them.

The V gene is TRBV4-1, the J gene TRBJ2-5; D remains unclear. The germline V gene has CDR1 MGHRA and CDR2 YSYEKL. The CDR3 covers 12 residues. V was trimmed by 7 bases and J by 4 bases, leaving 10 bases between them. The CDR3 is CASTSRGETQYF. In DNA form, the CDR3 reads TGCGCCAGCACAAGCCGAGGAGAGACCCAGTACTTC.

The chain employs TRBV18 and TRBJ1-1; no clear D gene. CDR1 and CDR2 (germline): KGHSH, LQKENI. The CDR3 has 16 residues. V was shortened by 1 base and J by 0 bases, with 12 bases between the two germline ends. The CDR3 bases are TGTGCCAGCTCACCACGAAGGGAGTTTATGAACACTGAAGCTTTCTTT. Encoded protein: CASSPRREFMNTEAFF.

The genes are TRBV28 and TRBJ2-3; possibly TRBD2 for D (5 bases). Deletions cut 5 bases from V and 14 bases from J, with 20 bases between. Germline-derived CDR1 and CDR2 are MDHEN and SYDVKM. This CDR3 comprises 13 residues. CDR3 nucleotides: TGTGCCAGCAGTGGCCCAAAGAGGGCGGTGGGGTATTTT. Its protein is CASSGPKRAVGYF. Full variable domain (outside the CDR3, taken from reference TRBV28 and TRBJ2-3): DVKVTQSSRYLVKRTGEKVFLECVQDMDHENMFWYRQDPGLGLRLIYFSYDVKMKEKGDIPEGYSVSREKKERFSLILESASTNQTSMYLCASSGPKRAVGYFGPGTRLTVL.

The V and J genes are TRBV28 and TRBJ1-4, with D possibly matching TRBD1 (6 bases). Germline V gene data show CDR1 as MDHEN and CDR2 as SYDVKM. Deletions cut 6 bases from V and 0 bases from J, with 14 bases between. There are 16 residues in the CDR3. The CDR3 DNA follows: TGTGCCAGCAGGCCAACAGGGAGAGCAACTAATGAAAAACTGTTTTTT. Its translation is CASRPTGRATNEKLFF.

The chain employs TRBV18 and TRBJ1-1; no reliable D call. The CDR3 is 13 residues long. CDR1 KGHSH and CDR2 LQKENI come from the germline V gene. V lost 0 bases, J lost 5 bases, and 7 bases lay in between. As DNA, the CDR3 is TGTGCCAGCTCACCACCTTCGGGGACTGAAGCTTTCTTT. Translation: CASSPPSGTEAFF.

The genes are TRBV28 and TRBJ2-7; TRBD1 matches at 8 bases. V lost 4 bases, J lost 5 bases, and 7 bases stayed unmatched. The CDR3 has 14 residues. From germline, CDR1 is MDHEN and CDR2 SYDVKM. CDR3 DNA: TGTGCCAGCAGTTCCAGGGGGCGCGAGAACGAGCAGTACTTC. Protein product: CASSSRGRENEQYF.

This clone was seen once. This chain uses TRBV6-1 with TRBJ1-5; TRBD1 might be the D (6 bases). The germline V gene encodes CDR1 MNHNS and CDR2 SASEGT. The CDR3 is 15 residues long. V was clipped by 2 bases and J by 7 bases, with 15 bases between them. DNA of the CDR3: TGTGCCAGCAGTGAAACAGGCAGGGGAGGGCAGCCCCAGCATTTT. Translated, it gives CASSETGRGGQPQHF.

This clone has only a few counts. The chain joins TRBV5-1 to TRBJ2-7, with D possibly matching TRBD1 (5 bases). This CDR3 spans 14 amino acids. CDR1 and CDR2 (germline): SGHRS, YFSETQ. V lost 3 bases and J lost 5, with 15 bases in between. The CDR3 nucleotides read TGCGCCAGCAGCTGGACGCAGGGTCTCGACGAGCAGTACTTC. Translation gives CASSWTQGLDEQYF.

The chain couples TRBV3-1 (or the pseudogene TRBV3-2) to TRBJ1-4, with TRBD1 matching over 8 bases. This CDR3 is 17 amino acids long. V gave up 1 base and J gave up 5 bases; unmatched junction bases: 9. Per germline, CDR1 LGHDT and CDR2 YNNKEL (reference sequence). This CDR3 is CASSQATGAFPNEKLFF. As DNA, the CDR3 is TGTGCCAGCAGCCAAGCGACAGGGGCCTTCCCCAATGAAAAACTGTTTTTT.

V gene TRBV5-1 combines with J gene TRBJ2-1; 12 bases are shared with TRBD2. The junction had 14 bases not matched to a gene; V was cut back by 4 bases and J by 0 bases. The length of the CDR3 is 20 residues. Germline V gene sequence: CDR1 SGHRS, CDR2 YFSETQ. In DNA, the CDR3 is TGCGCCAGCAGCGCTATACTAGCGGGAGGCCCCAAGAGCTCCTACAATGAGCAGTTCTTC. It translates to CASSAILAGGPKSSYNEQFF.

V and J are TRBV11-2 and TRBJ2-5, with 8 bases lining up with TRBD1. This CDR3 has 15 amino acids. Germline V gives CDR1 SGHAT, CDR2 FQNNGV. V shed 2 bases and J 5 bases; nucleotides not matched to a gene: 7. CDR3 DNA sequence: TGTGCCAGCAGCTTACCAGGGGGCATGATTGAGACCCAGTACTTC. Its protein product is CASSLPGGMIETQYF.

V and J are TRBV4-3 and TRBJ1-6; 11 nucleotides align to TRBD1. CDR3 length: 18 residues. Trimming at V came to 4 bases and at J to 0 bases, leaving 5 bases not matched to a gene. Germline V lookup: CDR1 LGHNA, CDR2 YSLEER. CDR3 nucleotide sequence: TGCGCCAGCAGCCCCCGGGACAGGGGGAGCTCCTATAATTCACCCCTCCACTTT. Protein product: CASSPRDRGSSYNSPLHF.

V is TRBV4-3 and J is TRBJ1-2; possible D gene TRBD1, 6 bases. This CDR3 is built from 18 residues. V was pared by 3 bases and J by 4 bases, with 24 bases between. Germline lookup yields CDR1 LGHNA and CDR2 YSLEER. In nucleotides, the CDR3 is TGCGCCAGCAGCCAGGCCGGGACACCTTCTCAAATAGTCTATGGCTACACCTTC. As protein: CASSQAGTPSQIVYGYTF.

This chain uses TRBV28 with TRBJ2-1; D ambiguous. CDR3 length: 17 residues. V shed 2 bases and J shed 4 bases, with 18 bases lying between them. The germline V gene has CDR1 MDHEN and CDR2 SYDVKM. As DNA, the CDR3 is TGTGCCAGCAGTTTAAATACTATCACGATACTATACAATGAGCAGTTCTTC. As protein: CASSLNTITILYNEQFF.

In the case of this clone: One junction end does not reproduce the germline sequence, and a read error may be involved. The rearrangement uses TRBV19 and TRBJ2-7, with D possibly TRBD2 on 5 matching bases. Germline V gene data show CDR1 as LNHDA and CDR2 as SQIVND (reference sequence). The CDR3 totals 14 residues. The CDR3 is CASSMGAGSYAQYF. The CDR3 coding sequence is TGTGCCAGTAGTATGGGAGCTGGATCCTACGCGCAGTACTTC.

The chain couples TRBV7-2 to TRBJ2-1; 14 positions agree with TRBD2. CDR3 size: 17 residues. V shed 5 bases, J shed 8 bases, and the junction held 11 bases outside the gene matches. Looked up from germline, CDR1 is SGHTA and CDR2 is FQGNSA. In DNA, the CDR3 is TGTGCCAGCAGCCAACCGGGACTAGCGGGAGTAACCGATGAGCAGTTCTTC. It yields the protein CASSQPGLAGVTDEQFF.

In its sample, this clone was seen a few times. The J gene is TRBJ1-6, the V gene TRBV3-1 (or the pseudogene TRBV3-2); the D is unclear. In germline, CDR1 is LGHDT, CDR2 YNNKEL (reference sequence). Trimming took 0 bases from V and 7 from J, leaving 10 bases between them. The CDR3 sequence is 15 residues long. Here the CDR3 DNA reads TGTGCCAGCAGCCAAGAGGGCAGCTTAAATTCACCCCTCCACTTT. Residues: CASSQEGSLNSPLHF.

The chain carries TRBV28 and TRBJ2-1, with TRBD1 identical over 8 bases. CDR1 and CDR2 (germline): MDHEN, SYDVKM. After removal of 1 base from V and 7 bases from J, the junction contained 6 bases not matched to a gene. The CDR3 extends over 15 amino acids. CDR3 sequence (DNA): TGTGCCAGCAGTTTATTCAGGGGGCTAGGGAATGAGCAGTTCTTC. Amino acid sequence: CASSLFRGLGNEQFF.